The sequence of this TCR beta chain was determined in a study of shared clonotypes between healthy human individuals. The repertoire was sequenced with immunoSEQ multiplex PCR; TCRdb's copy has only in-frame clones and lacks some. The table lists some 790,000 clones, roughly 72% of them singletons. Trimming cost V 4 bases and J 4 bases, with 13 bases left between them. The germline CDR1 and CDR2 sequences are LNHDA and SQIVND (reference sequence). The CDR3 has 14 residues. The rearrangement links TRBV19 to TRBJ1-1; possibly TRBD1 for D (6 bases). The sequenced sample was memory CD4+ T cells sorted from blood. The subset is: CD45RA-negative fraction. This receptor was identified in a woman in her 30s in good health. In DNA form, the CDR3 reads TGTGCCAGTAGTACCCTAAACAGGGCCACTGAAGCTTTCTTT. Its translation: CASSTLNRATEAFF.